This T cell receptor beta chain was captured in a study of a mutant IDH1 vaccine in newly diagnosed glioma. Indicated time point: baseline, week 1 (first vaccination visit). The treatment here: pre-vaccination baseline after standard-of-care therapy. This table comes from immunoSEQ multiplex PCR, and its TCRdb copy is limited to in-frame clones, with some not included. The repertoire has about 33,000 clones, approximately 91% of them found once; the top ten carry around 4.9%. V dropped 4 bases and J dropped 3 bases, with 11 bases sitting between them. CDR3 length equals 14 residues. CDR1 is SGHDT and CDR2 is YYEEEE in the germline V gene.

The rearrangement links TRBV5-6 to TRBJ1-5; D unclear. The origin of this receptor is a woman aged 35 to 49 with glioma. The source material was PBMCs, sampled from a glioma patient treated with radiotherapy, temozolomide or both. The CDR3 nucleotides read TGTGCCAGCAGCGTACTAGGCTACAATCAGCCCCAGCATTTT. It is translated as CASSVLGYNQPQHF.